This T cell receptor beta chain was identified during a study of cytomegalovirus exposure and HLA in healthy donors. The PCR used 60 Vbeta and 13 Jbeta primers. TCRdb's table, derived via immunoSEQ multiplex PCR, lists solely in-frame clones and lacks some. Here the sample spans some 74,000 clones, 66% being singletons. Looked up from germline, CDR1 is ENHRY and CDR2 is SYGVKD. The CDR3 consists of 14 residues. V was trimmed by 3 bases and J by 6 bases, leaving 12 bases between them. All donors participated as healthy donors of bone marrow. The sequence was collected from a man aged 35 to 55 in good health and CMV-seropositive. The specimen sequenced was PBMCs. The chain is built from TRBV10-3 and TRBJ2-1, with D tentatively TRBD1 (7 bases). Here the CDR3 reads CAISDTGDFNEQFF. The DNA of the CDR3 is TGTGCCATCAGTGATACAGGGGACTTCAATGAGCAGTTCTTC.